This T cell receptor (beta chain) was identified in a study of blood T cell repertoires in COVID-19. Study details: COVID-19 samples, acute and convalescent, were from the United States, Italy and Spain. Sources were T cells, B-cell-depleted T cells, or PBMCs; the material itself was cDNA or gDNA.

The CDR3 runs to 13 residues. The V segment lost 8 bases and the J segment 0 bases; nucleotides outside the gene matches: 4. The V gene's germline CDR1 is SGHTA and CDR2 FQGNSA. Original handling: Amplification with reference gene primers provided the estimates of nucleated cell counts. Method: immunoSEQ multiplex PCR; TCRdb's copy keeps in-frame clones and lacks some. V, J and clone size reflect that table, while D and trimming were determined from the DNA. The table lists 45,000 to 65,000 clones, roughly 89% of them singletons, with approximately 8.8% in the top ten. In its sample, this clone was seen a few times.

The TCR sequence derives from a man at least 80 years old with active or convalescent COVID-19. Sequences were obtained from peripheral blood. This chain uses TRBV7-2 with TRBJ2-7; 7 bases agree with TRBD2. The chain's CDR3 is CASREASSYEQYF. The CDR3 bases are TGTGCCAGCCGGGAGGCCAGCTCCTACGAGCAGTACTTC. The complete variable domain, with remaining parts taken from reference TRBV7-2 and TRBJ2-7, reads GAGVSQSPSNKVTEKGKDVELRCDPISGHTALYWYRQSLGQGLEFLIYFQGNSAPDKSGLPSDRFSAERTGGSVSTLTIQRTQQEDSAVYLCASREASSYEQYFGPGTRLTVT.